Below are 31 T cell receptor beta chains sequenced from a single sample in a study of blood T cell repertoires in COVID-19. TCRdb's copy holds only in-frame clones and misses some; the assay was immunoSEQ multiplex PCR. The sample has fewer than 350,000 clones; around nine tenths are singletons. What was sequenced was peripheral blood. The receptors here all came from a man in his forties with active or convalescent COVID-19.

The V call is TRBV2, the J call TRBJ2-3; D is undetermined. Between the trimmed V and J ends, which lost 6 bases and 6 bases, there was a span of 16 bases. Germline loops: CDR1 SNHLY, CDR2 FYNNEI. This CDR3 is built from 14 residues. The DNA for the CDR3 is TGTGCCAGCAGCCGCCACCTATCTAAGGATACGCAGTATTTT. Its translation is CASSRHLSKDTQYF.

The rearrangement uses TRBV2 and TRBJ2-7; 7 bases match TRBD2. Trimming took 3 bases from V and 9 from J; bases not matched to a gene: 5. This CDR3 is built from 12 residues. The V gene's germline CDR1 is SNHLY and CDR2 FYNNEI. CDR3 in amino acids: CASSDEREGQYF. The CDR3, as DNA: TGTGCCAGCAGTGACGAGCGGGAAGGGCAGTACTTC.

V usage is TRBV5-1 and J usage is TRBJ2-7, with 12 bases identical to TRBD1. Germline trimming cut 0 bases from V and 5 bases from J; bases unmatched to any gene: 6. CDR3 size: 16 residues. Germline loops: CDR1 SGHRS, CDR2 YFSETQ. Here the CDR3 DNA reads TGCGCCAGCAGCTTGGAGAGGGACAGGGGGCTCGACGAGCAGTACTTC. Protein: CASSLERDRGLDEQYF.

The rearrangement links TRBV4-1 to TRBJ2-1; 7 bases match TRBD2. CDR1 and CDR2 (germline): MGHRA, YSYEKL. The CDR3 spans 13 residues. Germline trimming cut 4 bases from V and 9 bases from J; bases unmatched to any gene: 6. This CDR3 reads CASSPEWEGEQFF. The CDR3 nucleotides are TGCGCCAGCAGCCCCGAATGGGAGGGTGAGCAGTTCTTC.

The V call is TRBV10-3, the J call TRBJ1-4; TRBD1 is a possible D gene (5 bases). Germline loops: CDR1 ENHRY, CDR2 SYGVKD. The CDR3 runs to 14 residues. V was pared by 4 bases and J by 7 bases, with 13 bases between. Written as DNA, the CDR3 is TGTGCCATCAGTGCGGGACTACGGGGTGAAAAACTGTTTTTT. Translated: CAISAGLRGEKLFF.

V is TRBV6-5 and J is TRBJ1-1; D gene unclear. V was clipped by 3 bases and J by 5 bases, with 10 bases between them. CDR3 length: 13 residues. Germline V gene lookup returns CDR1 MNHEY and CDR2 SVGAGI. The CDR3, as DNA: TGTGCCAGCAGTTATGGACTGGGAACTGAAGCTTTCTTT. Residues: CASSYGLGTEAFF.

This sequence joins TRBV19 and TRBJ2-3, with 13 positions matching TRBD2. CDR3 length equals 14 residues. V lost 8 bases and J lost 4; bases outside the gene matches: 3. The germline gives CDR1 LNHDA, CDR2 SQIVND (reference sequence). CDR3 bases: TGTGCCAGTGGGACTAGCGGGACCCCAGATACGCAGTATTTT. It yields the protein CASGTSGTPDTQYF.

About this clone: This same CDR3 is encoded by further DNA sequences in the sample. V gene TRBV12-3 or TRBV12-4 combines with J gene TRBJ1-5, with D possibly matching TRBD1 (5 bases). The CDR3 spans 13 residues. The V end was cut by 1 base, the J end by 5 bases, with 6 bases between. CDR3 coding DNA: TGTGCCAGCAGTTTAGAAGGGGATCAGCCCCAGCATTTT. Its translation: CASSLEGDQPQHF.

The rearrangement uses TRBV24-1 and TRBJ2-1; TRBD2 is a possible D gene (6 bases). Germline V gene sequence: CDR1 KGHDR, CDR2 SFDVKD. This CDR3 spans 19 amino acids. V was cut by 3 bases and J by 0 bases, with 20 bases left in between. The CDR3 DNA is TGTGCCACCAGTGATCGGAGGGTCTTCGACCGGCCCTCCTACAATGAGCAGTTCTTC. This gives the protein CATSDRRVFDRPSYNEQFF.

The chain employs TRBV29-1 and TRBJ1-1; a possible D gene is TRBD1 (5 bases). The length of the CDR3 is 12 residues. V shed 6 bases and J shed 6 bases, with 14 bases lying between them. Germline values: CDR1 SQVTM, CDR2 ANQGSEA. CDR3 protein: CSVPGWGSEAFF. CDR3 nucleotide sequence: TGCAGCGTACCAGGTTGGGGCTCTGAAGCTTTCTTT.

The chain carries TRBV6-4 and TRBJ2-1; 14 nucleotides line up with TRBD2. The CDR3 is 15 amino acids. With 4 bases clipped from V and 4 bases from J, the junction kept 0 bases outside the gene matches. CDR1 and CDR2 from the germline V gene are MRHNA and SNTAGT. The chain's CDR3 is CASSGTSGGYNEQFF. CDR3 coding DNA: TGTGCCAGCAGTGGGACTAGCGGGGGGTACAATGAGCAGTTCTTC.

The CDR3 reads CASSSSRIRAYEQYF. CDR3 DNA sequence: TGTGCCAGCAGCTCATCGCGGATACGGGCCTACGAGCAGTACTTC. The chain employs TRBV7-9 and TRBJ2-7; D is unresolved. CDR1 SEHNR and CDR2 FQNEAQ come from the germline V gene (reference sequence). The CDR3 covers 15 residues. V lost 4 bases, J lost 2 bases, and 15 bases lay in between.

This chain joins TRBV28 and TRBJ1-2; D perhaps matches TRBD1 (5 bases). The CDR3 runs 13 residues. V was clipped by 11 bases and J by 0 bases, with 13 bases between them. Germline V lookup: CDR1 MDHEN, CDR2 SYDVKM. The CDR3 DNA sequence: TGTGCCTGCAACACGGGGGCTAACTATGGCTACACCTTC. It yields the protein CACNTGANYGYTF.

V usage is TRBV18 and J usage is TRBJ1-1; 8 nucleotides align to TRBD1. Trimming took 5 bases from V and 4 from J; bases not matched to a gene: 9. Germline V gives CDR1 KGHSH, CDR2 LQKENI. The CDR3 runs to 15 residues. CDR3 DNA sequence: TGTGCCAGCTCAGCATACTCCGGACAGGGCACTGAAGCTTTCTTT. As protein: CASSAYSGQGTEAFF.

This chain uses TRBV7-9 with TRBJ1-2; weak D call: TRBD1 (5 bases). V lost 2 bases, J lost 6 bases, and 10 bases lay in between. The CDR3 has 13 residues. Germline V lookup: CDR1 SEHNR, CDR2 FQNEAQ (reference sequence). CDR3 residues: CASSLSFRDGYTF. CDR3 DNA sequence: TGTGCCAGCAGCTTATCGTTCAGGGATGGCTACACCTTC.

The sample holds many counts of this clone. The chain links TRBV9 to TRBJ1-3, with D perhaps matching TRBD1 (5 bases). The length of the CDR3 is 17 residues. With 0 bases removed from V and 0 bases from J, the gap between germline ends came to 13 bases. CDR1 is SGDLS, CDR2 YYNGEE, per germline. CDR3 amino acids: CASSVVRGGNSGNTIYF. In nucleotides, the CDR3 is TGTGCCAGCAGCGTAGTTAGGGGAGGGAACTCTGGAAACACCATATATTTT.

The chain is built from TRBV7-9 and TRBJ2-2; D ambiguous. The V end was cut by 0 bases, the J end by 1 base, with 6 bases between. The CDR3 loop spans 15 amino acids. Germline lookup yields CDR1 SEHNR and CDR2 FQNEAQ (reference sequence). CDR3 in DNA: TGTGCCAGCAGCTTAGCGGGCCGGAACACCGGGGAGCTGTTTTTT. Translating it yields CASSLAGRNTGELFF.

V and J are TRBV2 and TRBJ2-5; TRBD2 aligns across 9 bases. V lost 4 bases to trimming and J lost 2 bases; unmatched junction nucleotides: 5. Germline CDR1 and CDR2: SNHLY and FYNNEI. CDR3 length equals 15 residues. CDR3 loop: CASSVGTSKQETQYF. The DNA of the CDR3 is TGTGCCAGCAGTGTTGGGACTAGCAAACAAGAGACCCAGTACTTC.

The DNA of the CDR3 is TGTGCCAGCAGCTCCGACCAGGGTAACCGGAATTCACCCCTCCACTTT. This sequence encodes CASSSDQGNRNSPLHF. The J gene is TRBJ1-6, the V gene TRBV5-4, with D possibly being TRBD1 (5 bases). Germline V gene sequence: CDR1 SGHNT, CDR2 YYREEE (reference sequence). This CDR3 has 16 amino acids. Trimming stripped 3 bases from V and 7 bases from J, with 17 bases between.

The chain employs TRBV24-1 and TRBJ1-5; 8 nucleotides line up with TRBD1. The CDR3 consists of 15 residues. The V gene's germline CDR1 is KGHDR and CDR2 SFDVKD. With V trimmed by 4 bases and J by 6 bases, 7 bases remained unmatched. In DNA form, the CDR3 reads TGTGCCACCAGTGAAGCCGGGACAGGTGTTCAGCCCCAGCATTTT. Protein sequence: CATSEAGTGVQPQHF.

As DNA, the CDR3 is TGTGCCTACCCGCTTCAACATAAGGGGTATTACTCCTACAATGAGCAGTTCTTC. It yields the protein CAYPLQHKGYYSYNEQFF. This chain links TRBV30 with TRBJ2-1, with a weak D call TRBD1 (5 bases). In germline, CDR1 is GTSNPN, CDR2 SVGIG (reference sequence). The CDR3 contains 18 residues. The V gene lost 7 bases and the J gene lost 0 bases, with 25 bases spanning the gap.

The chain is built from TRBV10-2 and TRBJ1-6, with 10 bases that match TRBD1. Per the germline V gene, CDR1 is WSHSY and CDR2 is SAAADI. The CDR3 sequence is 16 residues long. V lost 6 bases to trimming and J lost 6 bases; unmatched junction nucleotides: 8. The CDR3 loop reads CASSHRTGGGNSPLHF. In DNA form, the CDR3 reads TGCGCCAGCAGCCACCGGACAGGGGGTGGTAATTCACCCCTCCACTTT.

The rearrangement links TRBV10-2 to TRBJ1-5; no clear D gene. This CDR3 comprises 14 residues. Germline CDR1 reads WSHSY; CDR2 reads SAAADI. Trimming took off 5 bases at V and 1 base at J, with 9 bases between the two ends. As DNA, the CDR3 is TGCGCCAGCAGTTGGGCCCAAAGCAATCAGCCCCAGCATTTT. Translating it yields CASSWAQSNQPQHF.

This clone was picked up a small number of times. The chain carries TRBV24-1 and TRBJ2-3, with 8 positions matching TRBD1. The CDR3 is 16 amino acids. Germline V gene sequence: CDR1 KGHDR, CDR2 SFDVKD. The V and J ends lost 1 base and 2 bases, in that order; junction bases with no gene match: 4. CDR3 coding DNA: TGTGCCACCAGTGATTTTCCGACAGGGGACACAGATACGCAGTATTTT. Its translation: CATSDFPTGDTDTQYF.

The chain links TRBV19 to TRBJ2-1; 10 nucleotides line up with TRBD2. CDR1 is LNHDA, CDR2 SQIVND, per germline (reference sequence). The CDR3 totals 17 residues. Trimming cost V 3 bases and J 7 bases; bases outside gene matches: 12. For the CDR3, the DNA is TGTGCCAGTAGTATTTGGACTAGCGGCCCTAAGGCGAATGAGCAGTTCTTC. It yields the protein CASSIWTSGPKANEQFF.

The J gene is TRBJ1-1, the V gene TRBV29-1, with D tentatively TRBD1 (5 bases). V gave up 3 bases and J gave up 0 bases, with 14 bases separating them. The V gene's germline CDR1 is SQVTM and CDR2 ANQGSEA. The CDR3 covers 15 residues. CDR3 DNA: TGCAGCGTTGAGGAAGGGGCTGGGATGAACACTGAAGCTTTCTTT. This sequence encodes CSVEEGAGMNTEAFF.

The V gene is TRBV5-1, the J gene TRBJ1-2; D perhaps matches TRBD1 (5 bases). Germline CDR1 SGHRS, CDR2 YFSETQ. The CDR3 loop spans 14 amino acids. Trimming took off 0 bases at V and 8 bases at J, with 14 bases between the two ends. CDR3 in DNA: TGCGCCAGCAGCTTGGGGACAATCTTCCGAGGCTACACCTTC. Translation gives CASSLGTIFRGYTF. The variable domain in full, with the rest retrieved from reference TRBV5-1 and TRBJ1-2, is KAGVTQTPRYLIKTRGQQVTLSCSPISGHRSVSWYQQTPGQGLQFLFEYFSETQRNKGNFPGRFSGRQFSNSRSEMNVSTLELGDSALYLCASSLGTIFRGYTFGSGTRLTVV.

The rearrangement joins TRBV4-1 to TRBJ2-2; D may be TRBD2 (6 bases). Germline CDR1 MGHRA, CDR2 YSYEKL. The CDR3 sequence is 15 residues long. Trimming left V 6 bases short and J 4 bases short, with 15 bases between. The CDR3 region is CASSLRDSGTGELFF. The DNA for the CDR3 is TGCGCCAGCAGTCTCCGGGACTCCGGCACCGGGGAGCTGTTTTTT.

In this sample, this clone turned up a few times. This chain uses TRBV5-1 with TRBJ1-2; TRBD1 might be the D (6 bases). V was trimmed by 1 base and J by 3 bases, leaving 13 bases between them. This CDR3 is 15 amino acids long. CDR1 and CDR2 (germline): SGHRS, YFSETQ. The CDR3 loop is CASSLKEQGDYGYTF. The DNA for the CDR3 is TGCGCCAGCAGCTTGAAGGAACAGGGAGACTATGGCTACACCTTC.

The V and J genes are TRBV20-1 and TRBJ2-1; the D is unclear. This CDR3 spans 14 amino acids. Germline V gene data show CDR1 as DFQATT and CDR2 as SNEGSKA (reference sequence). V lost 3 bases to trimming and J lost 5 bases, with 14 bases between them. CDR3 residues: CSASRQLRDNEQFF. The CDR3 bases are TGCAGTGCTAGTCGTCAATTACGGGACAATGAGCAGTTCTTC.

This chain connects TRBV19 to TRBJ2-7; 10 bases map to TRBD1. The CDR3 totals 15 residues. Per the germline V gene, CDR1 is LNHDA and CDR2 is SQIVND (reference sequence). The junction had 8 bases not matched to a gene; V was cut back by 5 bases and J by 4 bases. CDR3 coding DNA: TGTGCCAGTAGTTCCGGGACAGGGGACGGGTACGAGCAGTACTTC. Translated: CASSSGTGDGYEQYF.